These T cell receptor beta chains were read from a single sample in a study of cytomegalovirus exposure and HLA in healthy donors. The method was immunoSEQ multiplex PCR; TCRdb's version includes in-frame clones alone and lacks a portion of them. Here the sample spans 85,000 to 100,000 clones, 78% being singletons. Sequencing was performed on PBMCs. These receptors all stem from a woman in her forties in good health and CMV-seropositive. Both conserved end residues are trimmed from each CDR3. Each record gives: V gene, CDR3 length, CDR3 protein.

>TRBV6-5|13
ASSYSKGLSTEAF
>TRBV18|10
ASSPFLETQY
>TRBV5-1|14
ASSPSSGRAEETQY
>TRBV4-2|18
ASSQAGTSGSRSGANVLT
>TRBV28|13
ASSFPGRSYNEQF
>TRBV5-6|11
ASLAGGYNEQF
>TRBV6-5|12
ASNLAGVPYEQY
>TRBV5-1|12
ASSLQGMNTEAF
>TRBV7-9|14
ASSFGQGKKSVGYT
>TRBV19|11
ASSGLAYNEQF
>TRBV28|14
ASSFAGLESLGELF
>TRBV13|11
ASSIFSTDTQY
>TRBV4-1|16
ASSQVAIALGRGVEQY
>TRBV5-6|11
ASSLGRDTEAF
>TRBV6-1|11
ASSAMSHQPQH
>TRBV29-1|12
SVDRQGRKEGYT
>TRBV28|12
ASTQGHPNYEQY
>TRBV7-2|12
ASSPRTSGNEQF
>TRBV5-1|13
ASKPNPDSQETQY
>TRBV4-1|13
ASSLSGSSYNEQF
>TRBV6-1|13
ASSEAIGTGVDYT
>TRBV5-1|10
ASSVLAGEQF